One T cell receptor (beta chain) is described in this entry. Its antigen is currently unknown. Different DNA sequences within this sample yield the same CDR3. The V end was cut by 1 base, the J end by 6 bases, with 4 bases between. This CDR3 is 12 amino acids long. Germline CDR1 is MNHEY and CDR2 is SMNVEV (reference sequence). Libraries were prepared by immunoSEQ multiplex PCR; TCRdb keeps only in-frame clonotypes and omits some of them. In the table there are roughly 120,000 clones, roughly 92% of which are singletons. The sample comes from a study of graft-versus-host responses after intestinal transplantation.

This material consisted of unstimulated CD4+ T cells sorted from spleen or lymph node cells, taken before transplant. This rearrangement joins TRBV27 to TRBJ1-5; D remains unclear. This clonotype originated in a human donor who was the organ donor for an intestinal transplant. The CDR3 DNA reads as TGTGCCAGCAGTTTATTGGGTCAGCCCCAGCATTTT. Translation gives CASSLLGQPQHF.